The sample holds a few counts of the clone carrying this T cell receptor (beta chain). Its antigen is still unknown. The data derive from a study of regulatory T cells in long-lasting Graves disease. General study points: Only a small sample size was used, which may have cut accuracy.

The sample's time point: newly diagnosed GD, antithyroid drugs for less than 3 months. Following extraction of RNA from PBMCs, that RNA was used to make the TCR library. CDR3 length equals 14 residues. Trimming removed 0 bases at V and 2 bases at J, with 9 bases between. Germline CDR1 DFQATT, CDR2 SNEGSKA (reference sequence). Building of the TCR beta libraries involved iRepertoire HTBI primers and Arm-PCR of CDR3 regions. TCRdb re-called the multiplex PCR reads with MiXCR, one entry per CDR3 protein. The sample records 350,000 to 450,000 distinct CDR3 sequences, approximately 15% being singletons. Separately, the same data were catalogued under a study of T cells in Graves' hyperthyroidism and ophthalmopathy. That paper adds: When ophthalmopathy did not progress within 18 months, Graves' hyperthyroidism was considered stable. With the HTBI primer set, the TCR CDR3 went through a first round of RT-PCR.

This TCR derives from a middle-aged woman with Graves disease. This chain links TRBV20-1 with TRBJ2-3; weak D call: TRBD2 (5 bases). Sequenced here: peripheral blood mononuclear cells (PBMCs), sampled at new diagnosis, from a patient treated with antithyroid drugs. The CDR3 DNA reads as TGCAGTGCTAGAGAGGCTAGCTCCACAGATACGCAGTATTTT. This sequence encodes CSAREASSTDTQYF.